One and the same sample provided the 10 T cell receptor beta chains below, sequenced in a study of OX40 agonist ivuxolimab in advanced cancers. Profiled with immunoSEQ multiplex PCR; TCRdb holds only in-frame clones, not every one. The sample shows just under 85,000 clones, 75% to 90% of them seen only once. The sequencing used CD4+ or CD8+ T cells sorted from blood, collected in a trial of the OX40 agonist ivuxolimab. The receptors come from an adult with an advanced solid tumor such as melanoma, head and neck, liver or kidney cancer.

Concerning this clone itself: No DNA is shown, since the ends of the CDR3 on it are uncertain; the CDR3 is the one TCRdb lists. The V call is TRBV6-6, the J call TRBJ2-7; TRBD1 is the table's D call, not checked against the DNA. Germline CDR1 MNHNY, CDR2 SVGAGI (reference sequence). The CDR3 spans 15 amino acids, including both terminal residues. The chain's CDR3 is CASSTSDRGHHEQYF.

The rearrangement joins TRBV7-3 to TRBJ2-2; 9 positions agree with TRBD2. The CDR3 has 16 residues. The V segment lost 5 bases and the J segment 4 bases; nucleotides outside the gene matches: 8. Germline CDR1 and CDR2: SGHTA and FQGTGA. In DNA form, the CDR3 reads TGTGCCAGCAGCCCGAGCGGGGGGACCTCCACCGGGGAGCTGTTTTTT. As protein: CASSPSGGTSTGELFF.

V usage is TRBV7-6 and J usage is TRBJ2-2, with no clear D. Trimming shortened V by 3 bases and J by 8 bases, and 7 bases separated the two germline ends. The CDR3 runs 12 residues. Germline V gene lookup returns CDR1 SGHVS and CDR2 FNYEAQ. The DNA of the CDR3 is TGTGCCAGCAGCTTCTTAATGGGGGAGCTGTTTTTT. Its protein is CASSFLMGELFF.

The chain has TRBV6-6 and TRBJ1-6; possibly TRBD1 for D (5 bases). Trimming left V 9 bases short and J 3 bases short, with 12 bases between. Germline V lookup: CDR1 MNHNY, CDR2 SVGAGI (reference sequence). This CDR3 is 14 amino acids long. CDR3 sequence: CASGGSVYNSPLHF. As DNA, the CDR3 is TGTGCCAGTGGGGGGTCGGTCTATAATTCACCCCTCCACTTT.

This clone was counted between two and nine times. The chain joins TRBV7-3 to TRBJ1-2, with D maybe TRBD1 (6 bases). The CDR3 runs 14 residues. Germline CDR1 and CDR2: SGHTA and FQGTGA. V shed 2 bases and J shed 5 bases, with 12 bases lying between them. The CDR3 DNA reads TGTGCCAGCAGCTTAGACCCGCAGGGGTATGGCTACACCTTC. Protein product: CASSLDPQGYGYTF.

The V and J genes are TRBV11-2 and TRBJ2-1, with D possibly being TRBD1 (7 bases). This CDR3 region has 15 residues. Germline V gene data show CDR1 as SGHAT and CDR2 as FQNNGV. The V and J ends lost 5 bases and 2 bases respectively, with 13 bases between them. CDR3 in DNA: TGTGCCAGCAGCCCAGGGGGGACAGCCTACAATGAGCAGTTCTTC. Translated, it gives CASSPGGTAYNEQFF.

CDR3 in DNA: TGTGCCAGCAGCCACGACAGGGTGGGCACCGGGGAGCTGTTTTTT. Translation gives CASSHDRVGTGELFF. This chain joins TRBV6-1 and TRBJ2-2; TRBD1 aligns across 7 bases. Germline CDR1 reads MNHNS; CDR2 reads SASEGT. With V trimmed by 6 bases and J by 4 bases, 8 bases remained unmatched. The CDR3 extends over 15 amino acids.

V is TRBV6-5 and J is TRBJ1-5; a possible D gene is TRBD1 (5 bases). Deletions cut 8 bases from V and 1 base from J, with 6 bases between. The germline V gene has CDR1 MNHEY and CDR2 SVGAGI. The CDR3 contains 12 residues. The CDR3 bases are TGTGCCAGCGGGGACAGCAATCAGCCCCAGCATTTT. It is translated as CASGDSNQPQHF.

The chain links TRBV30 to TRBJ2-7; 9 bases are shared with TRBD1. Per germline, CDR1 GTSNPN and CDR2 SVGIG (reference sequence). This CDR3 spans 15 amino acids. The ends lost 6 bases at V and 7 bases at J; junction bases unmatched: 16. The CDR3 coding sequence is TGTGCCTGTTCTAGGACCGGGACAGGGCCGGGTGAGCAGTACTTC. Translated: CACSRTGTGPGEQYF.

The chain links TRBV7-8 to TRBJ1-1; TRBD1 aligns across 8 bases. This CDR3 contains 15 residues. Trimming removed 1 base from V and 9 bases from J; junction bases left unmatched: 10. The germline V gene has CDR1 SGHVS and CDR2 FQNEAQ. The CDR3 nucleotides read TGTGCCAGCAGCTTAGTTGGTGTGCAGGGGGCGCAAGCTTTCTTT. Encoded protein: CASSLVGVQGAQAFF.